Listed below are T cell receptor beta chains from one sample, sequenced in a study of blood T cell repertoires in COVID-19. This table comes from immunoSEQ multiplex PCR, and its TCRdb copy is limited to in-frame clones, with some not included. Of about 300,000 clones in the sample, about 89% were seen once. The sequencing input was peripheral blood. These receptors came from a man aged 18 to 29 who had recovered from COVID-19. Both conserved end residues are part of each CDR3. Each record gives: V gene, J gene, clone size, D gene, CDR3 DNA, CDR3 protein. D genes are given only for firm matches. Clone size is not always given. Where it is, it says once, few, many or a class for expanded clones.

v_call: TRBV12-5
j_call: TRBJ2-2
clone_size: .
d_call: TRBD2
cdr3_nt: TGTGCTAGTGGTTTGGCCGCGGGGGGGCGTGTCACCGGGGAGCTGTTTTTT
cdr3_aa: CASGLAAGGRVTGELFF

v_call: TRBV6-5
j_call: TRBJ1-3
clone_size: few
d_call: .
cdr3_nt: TGTGCCAGCAGTACCCCACAGGAGTCGGGAAACACCATATATTTT
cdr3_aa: CASSTPQESGNTIYF

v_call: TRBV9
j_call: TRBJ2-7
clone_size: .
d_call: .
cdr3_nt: TGTGCCAGCAGCGTTACCGGGACATCGACATACGAGCAGTACTTC
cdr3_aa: CASSVTGTSTYEQYF

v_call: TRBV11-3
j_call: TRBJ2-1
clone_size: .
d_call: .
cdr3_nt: TGTGCCAGCAGCTTATCAGGAGGGCGTGAGCAGTTCTTC
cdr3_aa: CASSLSGGREQFF

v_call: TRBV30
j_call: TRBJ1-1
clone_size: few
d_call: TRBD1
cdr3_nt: TGTGCGCACACAGGGGCCCCTGGGACTGAAGCTTTCTTT
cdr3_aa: CAHTGAPGTEAFF

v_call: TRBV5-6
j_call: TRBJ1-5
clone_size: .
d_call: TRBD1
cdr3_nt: TGTGCCAGCAGCTTGGGGACAGGGGTTAGCAATCAGCCCCAGCATTTT
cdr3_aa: CASSLGTGVSNQPQHF

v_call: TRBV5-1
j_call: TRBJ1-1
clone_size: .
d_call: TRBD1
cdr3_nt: TGCGCCAGCAGCCCCCAGGACAGGGGCACTGAAGCTTTCTTT
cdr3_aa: CASSPQDRGTEAFF

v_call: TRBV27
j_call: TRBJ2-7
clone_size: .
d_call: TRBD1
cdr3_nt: TGTGCCAGCAGTCCTCAGGACAGGGTCTTTATCTACGAGCAGTACTTC
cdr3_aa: CASSPQDRVFIYEQYF

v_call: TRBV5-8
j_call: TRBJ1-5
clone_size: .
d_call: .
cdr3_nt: TGTGCCAGCAGTTCTGTCGGAGGGCTCAGCAATCAGCCCCAGCATTTT
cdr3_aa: CASSSVGGLSNQPQHF

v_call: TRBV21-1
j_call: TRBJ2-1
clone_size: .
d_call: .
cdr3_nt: TGTGCCAGCAGCCCTTGGGGGACTAGCGGTCTGAGTGAGCAGTTCTTC
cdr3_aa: CASSPWGTSGLSEQFF

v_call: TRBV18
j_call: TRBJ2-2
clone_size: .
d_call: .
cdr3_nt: TGTGCCAGCCAAACAGACACCGGGGAGCTGTTTTTT
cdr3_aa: CASQTDTGELFF